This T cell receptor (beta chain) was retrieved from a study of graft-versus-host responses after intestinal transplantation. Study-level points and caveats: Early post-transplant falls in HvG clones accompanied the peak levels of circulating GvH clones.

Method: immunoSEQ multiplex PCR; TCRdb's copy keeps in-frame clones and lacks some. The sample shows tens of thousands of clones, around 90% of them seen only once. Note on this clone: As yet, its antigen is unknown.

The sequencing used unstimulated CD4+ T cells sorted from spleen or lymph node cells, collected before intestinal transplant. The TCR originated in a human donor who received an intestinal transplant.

As DNA, the CDR3 is TGTGCCAGCAGCCTAGGGCCAGGGGTGGGGTACGAGCAGTACTTC. Its protein product is CASSLGPGVGYEQYF. The V call is TRBV11-2, the J call TRBJ2-7; possible D gene TRBD1, 6 bases. Germline lookup yields CDR1 SGHAT and CDR2 FQNNGV. V gave up 5 bases and J gave up 4 bases, with 18 bases separating them. This CDR3 has 15 residues.